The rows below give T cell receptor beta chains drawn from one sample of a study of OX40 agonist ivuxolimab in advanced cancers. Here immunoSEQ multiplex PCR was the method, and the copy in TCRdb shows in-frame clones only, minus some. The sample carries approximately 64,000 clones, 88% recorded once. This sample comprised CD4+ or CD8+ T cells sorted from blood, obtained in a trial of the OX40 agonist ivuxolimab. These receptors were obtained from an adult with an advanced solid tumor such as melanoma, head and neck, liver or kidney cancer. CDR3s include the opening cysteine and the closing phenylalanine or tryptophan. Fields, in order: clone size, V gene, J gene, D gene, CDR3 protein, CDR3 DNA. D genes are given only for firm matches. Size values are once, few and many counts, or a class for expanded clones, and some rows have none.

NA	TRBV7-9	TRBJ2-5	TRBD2	CASSLGRPLAGGETQYF	TGTGCCAGCAGCTTAGGTCGGCCCCTAGCGGGAGGAGAGACCCAGTACTTC
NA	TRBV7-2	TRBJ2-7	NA	CASSLLGRYEQYF	TGTGCCAGCAGCTTACTAGGTAGATACGAGCAGTACTTC
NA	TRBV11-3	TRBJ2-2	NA	CASSLGVQGVGELFF	TGTGCCAGCAGCTTAGGAGTCCAGGGAGTCGGGGAGCTGTTTTTT
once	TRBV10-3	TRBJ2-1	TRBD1	CAIGQGVNEQFF	TGTGCCATTGGGCAGGGGGTCAATGAGCAGTTCTTC
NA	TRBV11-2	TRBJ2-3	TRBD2	CASSLVGRVSTDTQYF	TGTGCCAGCAGCTTAGTTGGGAGGGTAAGCACAGATACGCAGTATTTT
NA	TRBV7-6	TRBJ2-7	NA	CASSLERGLAIAGRQYF	TGTGCCAGCAGCTTAGAAAGAGGGCTAGCGATAGCTGGACGGCAGTACTTC
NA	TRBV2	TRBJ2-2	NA	CASTPTGQGFNGELFF	TGTGCCAGCACTCCCACGGGGCAGGGATTTAACGGGGAGCTGTTTTTT
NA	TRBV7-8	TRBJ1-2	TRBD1	CASSWDSRDGYTF	TGTGCCAGCAGCTGGGACAGCAGGGACGGCTACACCTTC
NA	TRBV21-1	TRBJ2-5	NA	CASSKGAGDLQETQYF	TGTGCCAGCAGCAAAGGAGCAGGGGATCTACAAGAGACCCAGTACTTC
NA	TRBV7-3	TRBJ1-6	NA	CASSLRSHSPLHF	TGTGCCAGCAGCTTAAGGTCCCATTCACCCCTCCACTTT
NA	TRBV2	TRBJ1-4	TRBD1	CASLDRELSNEKLFF	TGTGCCAGCTTGGACAGGGAGCTGTCTAATGAAAAACTGTTTTTT
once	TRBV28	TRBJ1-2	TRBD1	CASSSVDRGARGYTF	TGTGCCAGCAGTTCCGTCGACAGGGGCGCTCGGGGCTACACCTTC
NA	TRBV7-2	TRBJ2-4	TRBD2	CASSSPSRTSGRRNIQYF	TGTGCCAGCAGCTCTCCCTCCAGGACTAGCGGGAGGAGGAACATTCAGTACTTC
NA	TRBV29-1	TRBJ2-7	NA	CSVGSAGSTNPEQYF	TGCAGCGTTGGGTCTGCGGGTTCGACAAACCCCGAGCAGTACTTC
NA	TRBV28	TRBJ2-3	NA	CASSLWALREDTQYF	TGTGCCAGCAGTTTATGGGCACTACGAGAAGATACGCAGTATTTT
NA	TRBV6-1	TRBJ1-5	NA	CASSELDTSRGNQPQHF	TGTGCCAGCAGTGAACTGGACACCTCAAGGGGCAATCAGCCCCAGCATTTT
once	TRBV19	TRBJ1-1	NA	CASRNRKGDTEAFF	TGTGCCAGCCGTAACAGGAAGGGGGACACTGAAGCTTTCTTT
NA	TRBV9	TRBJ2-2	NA	CASSARGGSGELFF	TGTGCCAGCAGCGCCCGGGGCGGGTCTGGGGAGCTGTTTTTT
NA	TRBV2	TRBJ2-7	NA	CASSGPVGEQYF	TGTGCCAGCAGTGGGCCGGTAGGCGAGCAGTACTTC
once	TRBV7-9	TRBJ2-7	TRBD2	CASRPGGNYEQYF	TGTGCCAGCCGGCCGGGGGGTAACTACGAGCAGTACTTC
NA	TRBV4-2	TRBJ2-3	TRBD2	CAGSQAPSGSRADTQYF	TGTGCCGGCAGCCAAGCGCCTAGCGGGAGTAGGGCAGATACGCAGTATTTT
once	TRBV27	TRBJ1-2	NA	CASRNDRGGYTF	TGTGCCAGCAGGAACGACAGAGGGGGCTACACCTTC
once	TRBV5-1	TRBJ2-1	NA	CASSLARETEQFF	TGCGCCAGCAGCTTGGCCAGAGAGACGGAGCAGTTCTTC
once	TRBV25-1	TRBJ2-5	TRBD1	CASSEPGGRETQYF	TGTGCCAGCAGTGAGCCAGGGGGTAGAGAGACCCAGTACTTC
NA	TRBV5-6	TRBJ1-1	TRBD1	CASNPTGSFNTEAFF	TGTGCCAGCAACCCGACAGGGTCCTTCAACACTGAAGCTTTCTTT
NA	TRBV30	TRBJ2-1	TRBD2	CAWTSGRNEQFF	TGTGCCTGGACTAGCGGAAGGAATGAGCAGTTCTTC
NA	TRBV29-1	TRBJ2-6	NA	CSVEDRNGAGANVLTF	TGCAGCGTTGAAGATCGAAATGGGGCTGGGGCCAACGTCCTGACTTTC
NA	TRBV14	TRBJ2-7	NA	CASSQRRLGSSYEQYF	TGTGCCAGCAGCCAAAGGAGATTGGGGAGCTCCTACGAGCAGTACTTC
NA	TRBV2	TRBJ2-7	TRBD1	CASSTGQGNYEQYF	TGTGCCAGCTCGACGGGACAGGGAAACTACGAGCAGTACTTC
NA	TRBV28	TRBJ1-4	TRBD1	CASSPATGLREKLFF	TGTGCCAGCAGTCCTGCGACAGGGTTAAGGGAAAAACTGTTTTTT
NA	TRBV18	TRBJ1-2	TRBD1	CASSPGQGRTYGYTF	TGTGCCAGCTCACCGGGACAGGGTCGTACCTATGGCTACACCTTC
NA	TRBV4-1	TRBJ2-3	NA	CASSQYPTGQGADTQYF	TGCGCCAGCAGCCAATACCCGACAGGCCAAGGGGCAGATACGCAGTATTTT
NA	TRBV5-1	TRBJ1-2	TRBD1	CASSLETGTYGYTF	TGCGCCAGCAGCTTGGAGACAGGGACCTATGGCTACACCTTC
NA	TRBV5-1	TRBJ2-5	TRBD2	CASSLGASGSQETQYF	TGCGCCAGCAGCTTGGGGGCTAGCGGGAGCCAAGAGACCCAGTACTTC
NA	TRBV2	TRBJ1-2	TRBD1	CASTTGQGGGYTF	TGTGCCAGCACCACAGGACAGGGCGGCGGCTACACCTTC
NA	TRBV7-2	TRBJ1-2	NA	CASSLAGSGGYTF	TGTGCCAGCTCCCTAGCCGGGTCTGGCGGCTACACCTTC